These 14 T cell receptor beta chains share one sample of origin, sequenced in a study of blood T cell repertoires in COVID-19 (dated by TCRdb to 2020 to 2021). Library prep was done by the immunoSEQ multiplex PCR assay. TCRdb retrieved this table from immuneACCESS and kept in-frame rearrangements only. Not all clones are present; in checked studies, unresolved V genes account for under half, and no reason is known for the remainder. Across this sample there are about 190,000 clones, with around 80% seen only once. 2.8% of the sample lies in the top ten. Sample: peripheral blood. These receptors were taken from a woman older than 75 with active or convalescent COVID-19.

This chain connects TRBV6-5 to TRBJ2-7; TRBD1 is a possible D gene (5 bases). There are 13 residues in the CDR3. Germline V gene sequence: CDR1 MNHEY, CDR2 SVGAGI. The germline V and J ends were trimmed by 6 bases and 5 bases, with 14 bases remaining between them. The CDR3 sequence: CASSQRRGNEQYF. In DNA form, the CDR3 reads TGTGCCAGCAGCCAAAGAAGGGGAAACGAGCAGTACTTC.

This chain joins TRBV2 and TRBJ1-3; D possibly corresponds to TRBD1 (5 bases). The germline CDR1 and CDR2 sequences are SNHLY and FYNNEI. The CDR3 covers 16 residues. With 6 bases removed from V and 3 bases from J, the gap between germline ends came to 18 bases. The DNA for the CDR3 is TGTGCCAGCAGCCGGGGGTATGCAGGGAATGGAAACACCATATATTTT. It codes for CASSRGYAGNGNTIYF. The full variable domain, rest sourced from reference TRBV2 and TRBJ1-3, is EPEVTQTPSHQVTQMGQEVILRCVPISNHLYFYWYRQILGQKVEFLVSFYNNEISEKSEIFDDQFSVERPDGSNFTLKIRSTKLEDSAMYFCASSRGYAGNGNTIYFGEGSWLTVV.

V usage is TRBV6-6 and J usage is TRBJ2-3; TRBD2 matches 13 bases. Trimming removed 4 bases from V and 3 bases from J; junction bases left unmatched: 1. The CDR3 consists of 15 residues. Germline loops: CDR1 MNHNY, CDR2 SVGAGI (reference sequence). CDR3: CASSSTSGGTDTQYF. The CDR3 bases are TGTGCCAGCAGTTCGACTAGCGGGGGGACAGATACGCAGTATTTT.

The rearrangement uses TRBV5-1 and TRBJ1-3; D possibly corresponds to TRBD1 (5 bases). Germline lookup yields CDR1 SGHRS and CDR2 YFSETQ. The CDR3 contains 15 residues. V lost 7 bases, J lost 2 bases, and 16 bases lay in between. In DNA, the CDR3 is TGCGCCAGCGCCGTCCAGGGCATCGCTGGAAACACCATATATTTT. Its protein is CASAVQGIAGNTIYF.

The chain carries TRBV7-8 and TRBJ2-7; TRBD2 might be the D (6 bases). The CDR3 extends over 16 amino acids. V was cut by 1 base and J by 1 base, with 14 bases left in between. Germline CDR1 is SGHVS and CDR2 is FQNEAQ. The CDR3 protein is CASSLEGRGISYEQYF. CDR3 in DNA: TGTGCCAGCAGCTTAGAGGGTCGGGGGATATCCTACGAGCAGTACTTC.

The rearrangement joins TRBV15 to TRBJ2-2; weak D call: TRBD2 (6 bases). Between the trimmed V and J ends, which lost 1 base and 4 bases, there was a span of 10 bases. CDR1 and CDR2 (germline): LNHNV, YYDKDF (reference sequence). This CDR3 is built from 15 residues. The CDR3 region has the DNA TGTGCCACCAGCAGAGGCGGGGTGGGCACCGGGGAGCTGTTTTTT. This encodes CATSRGGVGTGELFF.

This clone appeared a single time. CDR3 amino acids: CASRQGGTYEQYF. CDR3 in DNA: TGTGCCAGCAGACAGGGGGGCACCTACGAGCAGTACTTC. The genes are TRBV28 and TRBJ2-7, with 8 bases fitting TRBD1. The CDR3 is 13 amino acids. V trimming: 6 bases; J trimming: 2 bases; junction bases outside the gene matches: 3. Germline V lookup: CDR1 MDHEN, CDR2 SYDVKM.

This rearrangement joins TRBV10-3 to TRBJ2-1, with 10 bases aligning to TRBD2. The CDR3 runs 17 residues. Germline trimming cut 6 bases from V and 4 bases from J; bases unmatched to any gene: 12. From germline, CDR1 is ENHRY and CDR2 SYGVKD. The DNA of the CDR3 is TGTGCCATCAGAGACCATCAGCGGGGGGGCTTATACAATGAGCAGTTCTTC. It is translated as CAIRDHQRGGLYNEQFF.

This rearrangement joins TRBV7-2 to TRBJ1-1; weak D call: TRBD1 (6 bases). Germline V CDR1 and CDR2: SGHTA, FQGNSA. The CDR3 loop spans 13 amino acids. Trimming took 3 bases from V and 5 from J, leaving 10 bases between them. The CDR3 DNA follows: TGTGCCAGCAGCTTTTCTAGGGGGACTGAAGCTTTCTTT. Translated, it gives CASSFSRGTEAFF.

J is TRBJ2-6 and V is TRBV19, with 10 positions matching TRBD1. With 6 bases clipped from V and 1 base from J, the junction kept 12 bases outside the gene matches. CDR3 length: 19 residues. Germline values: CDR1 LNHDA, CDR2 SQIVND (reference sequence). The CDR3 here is CASSHTGTGAISGANVLTF. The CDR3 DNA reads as TGTGCCAGTAGCCACACTGGGACAGGGGCCATTTCTGGGGCCAACGTCCTGACTTTC. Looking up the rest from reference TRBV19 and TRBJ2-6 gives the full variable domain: DGGITQSPKYLFRKEGQNVTLSCEQNLNHDAMYWYRQDPGQGLRLIYYSQIVNDFQKGDIAEGYSVSREKKESFPLTVTSAQKNPTAFYLCASSHTGTGAISGANVLTFGAGSRLTVL.

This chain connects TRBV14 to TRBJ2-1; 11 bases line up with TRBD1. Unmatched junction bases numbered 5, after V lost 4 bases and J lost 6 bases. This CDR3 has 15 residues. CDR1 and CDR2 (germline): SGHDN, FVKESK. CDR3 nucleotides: TGTGCCAGCAGCCGGACAGGGGGCGCTGGCAATGAGCAGTTCTTC. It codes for CASSRTGGAGNEQFF.

The DNA of the CDR3 is TGTGCCAGTAGTACGACAGGGTGGTATGGCTACACCTTC. Translation: CASSTTGWYGYTF. This chain connects TRBV19 to TRBJ1-2; TRBD1 matches 7 bases. CDR1 is LNHDA and CDR2 is SQIVND in the germline V gene (reference sequence). CDR3 length: 13 residues. Trimming removed 4 bases from V and 5 bases from J; junction bases left unmatched: 4.

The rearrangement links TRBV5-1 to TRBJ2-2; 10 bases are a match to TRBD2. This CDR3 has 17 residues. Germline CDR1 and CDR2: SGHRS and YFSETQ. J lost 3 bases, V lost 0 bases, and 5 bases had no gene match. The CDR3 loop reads CASSLVPSGGHTGELFF. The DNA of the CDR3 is TGCGCCAGCAGCTTGGTACCTAGCGGGGGACACACCGGGGAGCTGTTTTTT. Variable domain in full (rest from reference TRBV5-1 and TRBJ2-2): KAGVTQTPRYLIKTRGQQVTLSCSPISGHRSVSWYQQTPGQGLQFLFEYFSETQRNKGNFPGRFSGRQFSNSRSEMNVSTLELGDSALYLCASSLVPSGGHTGELFFGEGSRLTVL.

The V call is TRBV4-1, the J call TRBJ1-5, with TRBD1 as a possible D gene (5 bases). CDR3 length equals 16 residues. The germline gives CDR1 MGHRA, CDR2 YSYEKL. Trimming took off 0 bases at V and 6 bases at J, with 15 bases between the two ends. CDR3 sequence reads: CASSQESIGGGQPQHF. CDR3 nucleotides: TGCGCCAGCAGCCAAGAATCCATTGGGGGGGGTCAGCCCCAGCATTTT.